Sequencing of this TCR beta chain was carried out in a study of T cells in localized non-small cell lung cancer. The CDR3 consists of 17 residues. Germline V CDR1 and CDR2: SGHRS, YFSETQ. Deletions cut 2 bases from V and 0 bases from J, with 17 bases between. Method: immunoSEQ multiplex PCR; TCRdb's copy keeps in-frame clones and lacks some. Among around 91,000 clones listed, roughly 90% were seen once. The TCR was taken from a man aged 40 to 70 with stage I squamous cell lung carcinoma. The sequences come from peripheral blood, collected before any cancer treatment. The V and J genes are TRBV5-1 and TRBJ1-1; the D gene is possibly TRBD1 (5 bases). The CDR3 here is CASSLGGTDLMNTEAFF. In nucleotides, the CDR3 is TGCGCCAGCAGCTTAGGCGGGACCGACTTGATGAACACTGAAGCTTTCTTT.